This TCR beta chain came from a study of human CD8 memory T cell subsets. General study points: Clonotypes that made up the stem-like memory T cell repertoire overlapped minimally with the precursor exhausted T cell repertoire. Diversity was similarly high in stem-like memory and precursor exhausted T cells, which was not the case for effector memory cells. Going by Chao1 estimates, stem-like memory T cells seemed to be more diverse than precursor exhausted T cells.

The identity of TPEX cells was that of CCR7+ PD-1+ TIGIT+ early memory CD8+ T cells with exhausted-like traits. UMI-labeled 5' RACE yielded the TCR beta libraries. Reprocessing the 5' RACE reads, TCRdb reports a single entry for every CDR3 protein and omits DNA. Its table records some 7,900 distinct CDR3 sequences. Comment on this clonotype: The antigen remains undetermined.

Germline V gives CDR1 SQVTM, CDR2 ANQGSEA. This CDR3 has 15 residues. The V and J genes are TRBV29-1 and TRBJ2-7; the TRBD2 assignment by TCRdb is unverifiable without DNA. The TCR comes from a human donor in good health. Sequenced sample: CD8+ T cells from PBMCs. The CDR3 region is CSVVGTASMDYEQYF.